Shown below are 18 T cell receptor beta chains from a single sample sequenced in a study of T cells in Graves' hyperthyroidism and ophthalmopathy. Amplification of TCR beta CDR3 regions used RNA as the template. HTBI primers were used for first-round RT-PCR of the TCR CDR3. TCRdb re-analysed the multiplex PCR reads in MiXCR, keeping a single row per CDR3 protein. The repertoire consists of hundreds of thousands of distinct CDR3 sequences, with about 17% occurring once and the leading ten covering about 50%. The sequenced material came from blood. The receptor source for this set is a woman aged 55 to 70 with Graves' ophthalmopathy.

This clonotype was detected only a few times. The chain is built from TRBV4-3 and TRBJ2-1; D perhaps matches TRBD2 (5 bases). Germline lookup yields CDR1 LGHNA and CDR2 YSLEER. The CDR3 extends over 14 amino acids. V gave up 4 bases and J gave up 9 bases, with 16 bases separating them. The DNA for the CDR3 is TGCGCCAGCAGCCCCCCGGAGGCCGACGGTGAGCAGTTCTTC. This gives the protein CASSPPEADGEQFF.

With respect to this clonotype: Its ends do not fully match the called genes, so a read error is possible. V is TRBV3-1 and J is TRBJ1-1; D is uncertain. This CDR3 has 13 residues. CDR1 and CDR2 from the germline V gene are LGHDT and YNNKEL (reference sequence). The CDR3 region has the DNA TGTGTCAGCAGCCAAGTCCGGGGTTTGGAGGCTTTCTTT. Protein product: CVSSQVRGLEAFF.

This clonotype was counted many times. The rearrangement uses TRBV6-4 and TRBJ1-1, with 7 positions matching TRBD1. J lost 0 bases, V lost 1 base, and 17 bases had no gene match. The CDR3 has 20 amino acids. From germline, CDR1 is MRHNA and CDR2 SNTAGT. This chain's CDR3 is CASSDFSQVGTAPMNTEAFF. The CDR3 nucleotides read TGTGCCAGCAGTGACTTTTCCCAAGTGGGGACAGCGCCCATGAACACTGAAGCTTTCTTT.

This clonotype was seen many times. The rearrangement joins TRBV2 to TRBJ1-1, with D unresolved. The CDR3 runs to 12 residues. Germline CDR1 is SNHLY and CDR2 is FYNNEI. Trimming pared 7 bases from V and 7 bases from J, leaving 13 bases between. The CDR3 DNA reads as TGTGCCAGCACCTACTCGGACGGTGAAGCTTTCTTT. Translating gives CASTYSDGEAFF. Looking up the rest from reference TRBV2 and TRBJ1-1 gives the full variable domain: EPEVTQTPSHQVTQMGQEVILRCVPISNHLYFYWYRQILGQKVEFLVSFYNNEISEKSEIFDDQFSVERPDGSNFTLKIRSTKLEDSAMYFCASTYSDGEAFFGQGTRLTVV.

Many counts were recorded for this clonotype. V and J are TRBV5-1 and TRBJ2-3; 7 positions agree with TRBD2. V dropped 2 bases and J dropped 0; count of bases not matched to a gene: 6. This CDR3 has 16 amino acids. Per germline, CDR1 SGHRS and CDR2 YFSETQ. The CDR3 DNA reads as TGCGCCAGCAGCTTAAGCGGGGAGGCTAGCACAGATACGCAGTATTTT. Amino acids: CASSLSGEASTDTQYF.

Ten or more counts support this clonotype. This chain connects TRBV9 to TRBJ1-1; D gene unclear. Germline values: CDR1 SGDLS, CDR2 YYNGEE. There are 14 residues in the CDR3. Trimming left V 3 bases short and J 6 bases short, with 15 bases between. The CDR3 region is CASSEPSGVPEAFF. For the CDR3, the DNA is TGTGCCAGCAGCGAGCCGAGTGGGGTCCCTGAAGCTTTCTTT.

CDR3: CASKKPDGLNEKLFF. DNA for the CDR3: TGCGCCAGCAAAAAACCGGACGGTCTTAATGAAAAACTGTTTTTT. The chain combines TRBV5-1 with TRBJ1-4; D not certain. Germline V gene lookup returns CDR1 SGHRS and CDR2 YFSETQ. There are 15 residues in the CDR3. V was shortened by 6 bases and J by 4 bases, with 16 bases between the two germline ends.

In its sample, this clonotype ranks as medium-sized (0.01 to 0.1%). The chain uses TRBV10-3 and TRBJ2-7; TRBD1 might be the D (6 bases). The germline V and J ends were trimmed by 6 bases and 5 bases, with 14 bases remaining between them. The CDR3 is 13 amino acids. CDR1 is ENHRY and CDR2 is SYGVKD in the germline V gene. The CDR3 DNA follows: TGTGCCATCAGAGGGGGTCTCACGAACGAGCAGTACTTC. Its translation: CAIRGGLTNEQYF.

This clonotype was detected many times. The genes are TRBV7-9 and TRBJ1-5; D is undetermined. The V gene lost 2 bases and the J gene lost 3 bases, with 5 bases spanning the gap. The germline CDR1 and CDR2 sequences are SEHNR and FQNEAQ (reference sequence). The CDR3 loop spans 13 amino acids. The chain's CDR3 is CASSLKPNQPQHF. Written as DNA, the CDR3 is TGTGCCAGCAGCTTAAAACCCAATCAGCCCCAGCATTTT.

This clonotype showed up many times. The chain has TRBV12-3 or TRBV12-4 and TRBJ1-1; D is uncertain. This CDR3 has 12 amino acids. V lost 6 bases, J lost 4 bases, and 9 bases lay in between. This CDR3 reads CASRLGLTEAFF. DNA for the CDR3: TGTGCCAGCAGGCTAGGACTCACTGAAGCTTTCTTT.

The sample holds many counts of this clonotype. The rearrangement links TRBV3-1 to TRBJ2-3; D is uncertain. CDR3 length equals 15 residues. V was pared by 0 bases and J by 0 bases, with 7 bases between. Per the germline V gene, CDR1 is LGHDT and CDR2 is YNNKEL (reference sequence). The CDR3 bases are TGTGCCAGCAGCCAAGAGGCAGCTAGCACAGATACGCAGTATTTT. Its translation is CASSQEAASTDTQYF.

This clonotype has ten or more counts. The chain links TRBV5-1 to TRBJ2-2; TRBD1 might be the D (6 bases). Per the germline V gene, CDR1 is SGHRS and CDR2 is YFSETQ. CDR3 length: 16 residues. Trimming took off 0 bases at V and 3 bases at J, with 12 bases between the two ends. The CDR3 DNA sequence: TGCGCCAGCAGCTTGGAAGATAGGGGGTACACCGGGGAGCTGTTTTTT. Translating it yields CASSLEDRGYTGELFF.

The table lists this clonotype with many counts. The gene calls are TRBV2 and TRBJ2-5; 7 nucleotides match TRBD1. The trim removed 6 bases at V and 2 bases at J, leaving 3 bases unmatched. The V gene's germline CDR1 is SNHLY and CDR2 FYNNEI. This CDR3 has 13 amino acids. CDR3 amino acids: CASRRDRQETQYF. In DNA, the CDR3 is TGTGCCAGCAGGAGGGACAGACAAGAGACCCAGTACTTC.

This clonotype has at least ten counts. The chain links TRBV10-3 to TRBJ2-1; 12 positions agree with TRBD2. The CDR3 is made up of 14 amino acids. V shed 4 bases, J shed 6 bases, and the junction held 1 base outside the gene matches. The germline V gene encodes CDR1 ENHRY and CDR2 SYGVKD. The CDR3 region is CAISASGRVNEQFF. The CDR3 DNA is TGTGCCATCAGTGCTAGCGGGAGGGTCAATGAGCAGTTCTTC.

This clonotype was observed many times. The rearrangement links TRBV24-1 to TRBJ2-1; no clear D. The germline V and J ends were trimmed by 5 bases and 1 base, with 11 bases remaining between them. The germline CDR1 and CDR2 sequences are KGHDR and SFDVKD. This CDR3 contains 15 residues. CDR3 coding DNA: TGTGCCACCAGTGGAGGTTCCGGGTCCTACAATGAGCAGTTCTTC. Encoded protein: CATSGGSGSYNEQFF.

This clonotype was seen at least ten times. The chain links TRBV7-9 to TRBJ2-2; 8 nucleotides align to TRBD2. The V gene end was trimmed by 5 bases and the J gene end by 2 bases; junction bases not matched to a gene: 7. Germline loops: CDR1 SEHNR, CDR2 FQNEAQ (reference sequence). The CDR3 covers 16 residues. The chain's CDR3 is CASSPQLAVNTGELFF. In DNA, the CDR3 is TGTGCCAGCAGCCCGCAACTAGCGGTTAACACCGGGGAGCTGTTTTTT. The variable domain in full, with the rest retrieved from reference TRBV7-9 and TRBJ2-2, is DTGVSQNPRHKITKRGQNVTFRCDPISEHNRLYWYRQTLGQGPEFLTYFQNEAQLEKSRLLSDRFSAERPKGSFSTLEIQRTEQGDSAMYLCASSPQLAVNTGELFFGEGSRLTVL.

This clonotype was counted a few times. This rearrangement joins TRBV25-1 to TRBJ2-5; D is unclear. The CDR3 is 18 amino acids. Deletions cut 1 base from V and 5 bases from J, with 23 bases between. CDR1 is MGHDK, CDR2 SYGVNS, per germline. This CDR3 reads CASSELPVTVSVRETQYF. The CDR3 nucleotides are TGTGCCAGCAGTGAATTGCCCGTAACAGTTTCAGTCAGGGAGACCCAGTACTTC.

This clonotype was counted at least ten times. The V and J genes are TRBV27 and TRBJ2-1; the match to TRBD2 covers 8 bases. CDR1 and CDR2 (germline): MNHEY, SMNVEV (reference sequence). The junction had 7 bases not matched to a gene; V was cut back by 3 bases and J by 3 bases. The CDR3 sequence is 16 residues long. The CDR3 is CASSFRGGLNYNEQFF. The CDR3 coding sequence is TGTGCCAGCAGTTTCCGCGGGGGGCTGAACTACAATGAGCAGTTCTTC.